Below, one T cell receptor beta chain is given with its context. Its antigen is undetermined. The sample originates from a study of cytomegalovirus exposure and HLA in healthy donors. The study, taken as a whole, reports: Follow-up analysis found HLA locus-dependent TCR association rates, highest for DRB1 and lowest for HLA-C. Some TCR beta chains (164 of them) were listed as cytomegalovirus-associated.

PCR involved 60 Vbeta and 13 Jbeta primers. Profiling relied on immunoSEQ multiplex PCR, and the TCRdb table lists in-frame clones only, not all of them. The data contain 100,000 to 150,000 clones, 75% to 80% of them singletons. Material: PBMCs. This receptor was identified in an older woman in good health and CMV-seronegative.

This CDR3 is CASRALAYTGELFF. DNA for the CDR3: TGTGCCAGCAGGGCCCTAGCGTACACCGGGGAGCTGTTTTTT. The gene calls are TRBV27 and TRBJ2-2, with D perhaps matching TRBD2 (6 bases). This CDR3 spans 14 amino acids. The V end was cut by 6 bases, the J end by 3 bases, with 11 bases between. Per germline, CDR1 MNHEY and CDR2 SMNVEV (reference sequence).